These T cell receptor beta chains were read from a single sample in a study of vaccination and CD4 T cells after COVID-19. What these receptors recognize is not known. TCRdb called the PCR reads again in MiXCR, with one record for every CDR3 protein. The sample lists roughly 16,000 distinct CDR3 sequences, roughly 73% occurring once. Sequenced input: CD4+ T cells from blood, cultured in vitro. All receptors derive from a human donor who had recovered from COVID-19. Both conserved end residues are part of each CDR3. D genes are given only for firm matches. Clone size is given for some rows only: seen once, a few or many times, or a class if the clone is expanded.

size	J	D	V	CDR3	DNA
.	TRBJ2-3	.	TRBV6-1	CASKTVATDTQYF	TGTGCCAGCAAAACGGTGGCAACAGATACGCAGTATTTT
.	TRBJ1-1	.	TRBV6-5	CASSWWQGEAFF	TGTGCCAGCAGTTGGTGGCAGGGTGAAGCTTTCTTT
.	TRBJ2-2	.	TRBV18	CASSPRRVGIAANTGELFF	TGTGCCAGCTCACCTCGGCGGGTAGGGATAGCGGCAAACACCGGGGAGCTGTTTTTT
few	TRBJ2-3	TRBD2	TRBV20-1	CSASSGRAGTDTQYF	TGCAGTGCTAGTAGCGGGAGGGCTGGCACAGATACGCAGTATTTT
.	TRBJ2-2	TRBD2	TRBV28	CASSLAGGPTGELFF	TGTGCCAGCAGTTTGGCGGGAGGACCCACCGGGGAGCTGTTTTTT
.	TRBJ1-5	TRBD1	TRBV2	CASRSQGARSQPQHF	TGTGCCAGCAGGTCTCAGGGGGCGCGCAGTCAGCCCCAGCATTTT
.	TRBJ1-2	.	TRBV2	CASSKETNTGYTF	TGTGCCAGCAGCAAGGAAACCAATACGGGCTACACCTTC
.	TRBJ2-1	TRBD2	TRBV11-2	CASSPGLAGGPIRF	TGTGCCAGCAGCCCCGGACTAGCGGGAGGGCCGATTCGTTTC
.	TRBJ1-2	TRBD1	TRBV24-1	CATSDTQGNYGYTF	TGTGCCACCAGTGACACACAGGGGAACTATGGCTACACCTTC
.	TRBJ1-5	.	TRBV6-1	CASSRSMREGNQPQHF	TGTGCCAGCTCGCGGAGTATGAGGGAAGGCAATCAGCCCCAGCATTTT
.	TRBJ1-5	.	TRBV20-1	CSAQRVHSNQPQHF	TGCAGTGCTCAAAGAGTCCATAGCAATCAGCCCCAGCATTTT
.	TRBJ2-7	TRBD1	TRBV12-3/TRBV12-4	CASSPGQGSYEQYF	TGTGCCAGCAGCCCGGGACAGGGGAGCTACGAGCAGTACTTC
.	TRBJ1-3	.	TRBV27	CASSLNTGNTIYF	TGTGCCAGCAGTCTCAATACTGGAAACACCATATATTTT
.	TRBJ1-1	.	TRBV7-2	CASRGGVLTTEAFF	TGTGCCAGCAGAGGCGGGGTTTTGACTACTGAAGCTTTCTTT
.	TRBJ1-5	.	TRBV12-3/TRBV12-4	CASSVSGGNQPQHF	TGTGCCAGCAGTGTATCAGGGGGCAATCAGCCCCAGCATTTT
.	TRBJ1-5	.	TRBV12-3/TRBV12-4	CASSLYSGGTQSAPQHF	TGTGCCAGCAGTTTATACTCGGGCGGGACCCAATCAGCGCCCCAGCATTTT
.	TRBJ1-1	.	TRBV6-2/TRBV6-3	CASSYGGATPRDFF	TGTGCCAGCAGTTACGGGGGTGCCACTCCGAGGGATTTCTTT
.	TRBJ2-1	.	TRBV27	CASSSPRTRNEQFF	TGTGCCAGCAGTTCCCCCCGGACTCGGAATGAGCAGTTCTTC
.	TRBJ2-7	.	TRBV20-1	CSVGSRSYEQYF	TGCAGTGTTGGCAGCCGCTCCTACGAGCAGTACTTC
.	TRBJ2-2	.	TRBV10-1	CASSESGVPPGELFF	TGCGCCAGCAGTGAGTCAGGCGTCCCCCCCGGGGAGCTGTTTTTT
few	TRBJ1-5	.	TRBV19	CASSIATENQPQHF	TGTGCCAGTAGTATAGCGACAGAAAATCAGCCCCAGCATTTT
few	TRBJ1-5	.	TRBV6-1	CASGDRRQPQHF	TGTGCCAGCGGTGACAGGAGGCAGCCCCAGCATTTT
.	TRBJ2-3	TRBD1	TRBV11-2	CASSSDRVADTQYF	TGTGCCAGCAGCTCGGACAGGGTAGCAGATACGCAGTATTTT
.	TRBJ1-5	.	TRBV27	CASSPRSWQPQHF	TGTGCCAGCAGTCCCCGCTCTTGGCAGCCCCAGCATTTT
.	TRBJ1-1	.	TRBV28	CASSLIGRQPEAFF	TGTGCCAGCAGTTTAATAGGCAGACAGCCCGAAGCTTTCTTT
.	TRBJ1-5	.	TRBV6-1	CASRLTSGDQPQHF	TGTGCCAGCAGATTAACGTCCGGCGATCAGCCCCAGCATTTT
few	TRBJ2-3	TRBD2	TRBV6-2/TRBV6-3	CASSLSPRSSGIDTQYF	TGTGCCAGCAGTCTAAGCCCCCGATCCAGCGGGATTGATACGCAGTATTTT
.	TRBJ2-7	TRBD2	TRBV20-1	CSARDAFRTSYEQYF	TGCAGTGCTAGAGATGCGTTTCGGACTAGCTACGAGCAGTACTTC
few	TRBJ1-2	.	TRBV6-2/TRBV6-3	CASSYKATGYGYTF	TGTGCCAGCAGTTACAAAGCCACGGGGTATGGCTACACCTTC
.	TRBJ2-7	.	TRBV6-1	CASSEDREQYF	TGTGCCAGCAGTGAAGACCGAGAGCAGTACTTC
.	TRBJ1-1	.	TRBV18	CASSPISDGSEAFF	TGTGCCAGCTCACCAATCTCGGACGGATCTGAAGCTTTCTTT
.	TRBJ1-6	.	TRBV2	CASKLTEGMDSPLHF	TGTGCCAGCAAGCTGACAGAGGGTATGGATTCACCCCTCCACTTT
.	TRBJ1-2	.	TRBV6-2/TRBV6-3	CASSYTNRGYTF	TGTGCCAGCAGTTACACCAATCGGGGCTACACCTTC
.	TRBJ1-1	.	TRBV6-1	CASRNTEAFF	TGTGCCAGCAGAAACACTGAAGCTTTCTTT
.	TRBJ2-2	TRBD1	TRBV6-1	CASSRTGDTVNTGELFF	TGTGCCAGCAGCCGCACAGGGGACACTGTAAACACCGGGGAGCTGTTTTTT
.	TRBJ1-4	.	TRBV4-1	CASSQGSGTYNEKLFF	TGCGCCAGCAGCCAGGGATCCGGGACCTATAATGAAAAACTGTTTTTT
.	TRBJ1-1	.	TRBV6-2/TRBV6-3	CAIRGTQVVGAFF	TGTGCCATCCGCGGGACCCAGGTGGTGGGAGCTTTCTTT
few	TRBJ1-2	.	TRBV6-5	CASSYFPGGRNYGYTF	TGTGCCAGCAGTTACTTCCCAGGAGGGCGGAACTATGGCTACACCTTC
.	TRBJ2-7	.	TRBV6-1	CASSEPGVSYEQYF	TGTGCCAGCAGTGAACCAGGGGTTTCCTACGAGCAGTACTTC
few	TRBJ1-5	.	TRBV20-1	CSARSQNQPQHF	TGCAGTGCTAGATCCCAGAATCAGCCCCAGCATTTT
.	TRBJ1-2	.	TRBV27	CASSRTTPNYGYTF	TGTGCCAGCAGCCGGACAACTCCTAACTATGGCTACACCTTC
.	TRBJ2-2	TRBD1	TRBV18	CASSPRTGNTGELFF	TGTGCCAGCTCACCCCGGACAGGGAACACCGGGGAGCTGTTTTTT
.	TRBJ1-2	TRBD1	TRBV4-3	CASSQDTHGRGYGYTF	TGCGCCAGCAGCCAAGATACCCACGGCAGGGGGTATGGCTACACCTTC
.	TRBJ2-1	TRBD2	TRBV7-9	CASSSTRSGRATWEQFF	TGTGCCAGCAGCTCAACTCGCAGCGGGAGGGCCACCTGGGAGCAGTTCTTC